This is a list of T cell receptor beta chains from one sample in a study of cytomegalovirus exposure and HLA in healthy donors. The data were produced by immunoSEQ multiplex PCR, yet TCRdb's version contains in-frame clones alone and is incomplete. Of some 180,000 clones in the sample, approximately 85% were seen once. The sequenced sample was PBMCs. The source is a woman between 45 and 65 years old in good health and CMV-seronegative. CDR3s include the opening cysteine and the closing phenylalanine or tryptophan. A D gene is named only where the DNA matches it firmly. Rows give clone size only sometimes, using once, few, many, or a class for an expanded clone.

D gene	J gene	V gene	clone size	CDR3 protein	CDR3 DNA
TRBD1	TRBJ1-5	TRBV7-8	.	CASSQKQGPPQHF	TGTGCCAGCAGCCAAAAACAGGGGCCGCCCCAGCATTTT
.	TRBJ1-2	TRBV5-1	.	CASSAQGGDYGYTF	TGCGCCAGCAGCGCTCAGGGCGGTGACTATGGCTACACCTTC
TRBD2	TRBJ2-1	TRBV18	.	CASSPPTSGRYNEQFF	TGTGCCAGCTCACCACCGACTAGCGGGAGGTACAATGAGCAGTTCTTC
TRBD2	TRBJ2-1	TRBV10-2	.	CASLSGSSYNEQFF	TGCGCCAGTCTTAGCGGGAGCTCCTACAATGAGCAGTTCTTC
TRBD1	TRBJ1-3	TRBV5-1	.	CASSLATSTGSGNTIYF	TGCGCCAGCAGCTTGGCGACCTCGACAGGGTCTGGAAACACCATATATTTT
.	TRBJ2-1	TRBV4-1	.	CASSQGGLPYNEQFF	TGCGCCAGCAGCCAAGGAGGACTGCCGTACAATGAGCAGTTCTTC
TRBD1	TRBJ2-2	TRBV25-1	.	CASRLTGGTGELFF	TGTGCCAGCAGGCTGACAGGGGGCACCGGGGAGCTGTTTTTT
.	TRBJ2-1	TRBV28	.	CASPPSGQYNEQFF	TGTGCCAGCCCCCCCAGCGGACAGTACAATGAGCAGTTCTTC
TRBD2	TRBJ2-5	TRBV6-1	.	CASSVRGGEVETQYF	TGTGCCAGCAGTGTACGCGGGGGGGAGGTAGAGACCCAGTACTTC
TRBD1	TRBJ2-2	TRBV2	.	CASKGTANTGELFF	TGTGCCAGCAAGGGGACAGCTAACACCGGGGAGCTGTTTTTT
.	TRBJ2-7	TRBV18	.	CASSAMGDEQYF	TGTGCCAGCTCAGCAATGGGCGACGAGCAGTACTTC
.	TRBJ1-4	TRBV19	.	CASSIVGGFDEKLFF	TGTGCCAGTAGTATAGTCGGAGGATTTGATGAAAAACTGTTTTTT
.	TRBJ2-7	TRBV19	.	CASSIGHEQYF	TGTGCCAGTAGTATTGGGCACGAGCAGTACTTC
TRBD1	TRBJ1-2	TRBV18	once	CASSSDRVYGYTF	TGTGCCAGCTCATCGGACAGGGTCTATGGCTACACCTTC
TRBD2	TRBJ2-1	TRBV5-1	.	CASSFGGGYNEQFF	TGCGCCAGCAGCTTTGGGGGGGGCTACAATGAGCAGTTCTTC
.	TRBJ2-5	TRBV5-4	.	CASSLSGGETQYF	TGTGCCAGCAGTCTTAGCGGAGGGGAGACCCAGTACTTC
.	TRBJ1-2	TRBV11-2	.	CASSLVLSRTPF	TGTGCCAGCAGCTTAGTACTGAGCCGCACCCCTTTC
.	TRBJ2-1	TRBV9	once	CASSVDRGEQFF	TGTGCCAGCAGCGTAGATAGGGGCGAGCAGTTCTTC
TRBD1	TRBJ1-1	TRBV7-6	.	CASSSGDRTGRTEAFF	TGTGCCAGCAGCTCCGGTGATCGGACAGGGCGGACTGAAGCTTTCTTT
.	TRBJ2-7	TRBV5-1	.	CASSLASADYEQYF	TGCGCCAGCAGCTTGGCGTCGGCTGACTACGAGCAGTACTTC
.	TRBJ1-6	TRBV6-5	.	CASSYSGQGNNSPLHF	TGTGCCAGCAGTTACTCCGGCCAGGGGAATAATTCACCCCTCCACTTT
.	TRBJ1-5	TRBV18	.	CASSPPQGGNSNQPQHF	TGTGCCAGCTCACCACCCCAGGGCGGTAACAGCAATCAGCCCCAGCATTTT
TRBD2	TRBJ2-1	TRBV13	.	CASSLGLTLAGAYNEQFF	TGTGCCAGCAGCTTAGGACTTACGCTAGCGGGAGCCTACAATGAGCAGTTCTTC
.	TRBJ1-1	TRBV4-2	.	CASSQDLQGRTEAFF	TGTGCCAGCAGCCAAGATTTGCAGGGGCGCACTGAAGCTTTCTTT
.	TRBJ1-5	TRBV10-3	.	CAISGGQGIQPQHF	TGTGCCATCAGCGGAGGTCAGGGGATTCAGCCCCAGCATTTT
TRBD2	TRBJ2-3	TRBV5-6	.	CASSLLGSGTGDTQYF	TGTGCCAGCAGCCTTCTAGGGAGCGGGACGGGAGATACGCAGTATTTT
.	TRBJ2-3	TRBV4-1	.	CASSPQAGSSDTQYF	TGCGCCAGCAGCCCTCAGGCAGGGTCCTCAGATACGCAGTATTTT
.	TRBJ1-4	TRBV7-8	.	CASQGINNEKLFF	TGTGCCAGCCAGGGGATTAATAATGAAAAACTGTTTTTT